This TCR beta chain was found in a study of blood T cell repertoires in COVID-19. Whole-study context: Material from acute and convalescent COVID-19 was sourced from the United States, Italy and Spain. The analysed material was cDNA or gDNA that came from T cells, B-cell-depleted T cells, or PBMCs.

Followed over time, Seattle patients had been enrolled while infection was active. Original data processing: Reference gene primer amplification in the assay estimated nucleated cell counts. Generated by immunoSEQ multiplex PCR, the TCRdb table keeps only in-frame clones and is missing some. V, J and clone size were drawn from that table, and D and trimming were deduced from the DNA. This sample has approximately 330,000 clones; 87% occur once, and the top ten carry around 8.9%. The V segment lost 0 bases and the J segment 9 bases; nucleotides outside the gene matches: 10. Germline assignment: CDR1 SGHDN and CDR2 FVKESK. The CDR3 consists of 15 residues.

The clonotype comes from a man between 25 and 39 years old with COVID-19, enrolled during active disease. Sequencing was done on a sample of peripheral blood. This chain connects TRBV14 to TRBJ1-2, with 7 positions matching TRBD1. Here the CDR3 reads CASSQDDRVSSSYTF. The CDR3, as DNA: TGTGCCAGCAGCCAAGATGACAGGGTCTCTTCTAGCTACACCTTC.